These 8 T cell receptor beta chains were all obtained from the same sample, sequenced in a study of response to subunit inactivated influenza vaccine. Using its own MiXCR run on the RT-PCR reads, TCRdb lists one record per CDR3 protein. The sample includes 550,000 to 800,000 distinct CDR3 sequences, 15% to 19% of them seen just once. The specimen comprised PBMCs from blood, sampled about 11 days after vaccination. Receptors originate from a man aged 50 to 60 who received an inactivated influenza vaccine.

This clonotype was found a few times. The rearrangement uses TRBV12-3 or TRBV12-4 and TRBJ2-7; 10 positions match TRBD1. V shed 1 base, J shed 11 bases, and the junction held 8 bases outside the gene matches. This CDR3 region has 14 residues. CDR3 residues: CASSLGQGALGKYF. DNA of the CDR3: TGTGCCAGCAGTTTAGGACAGGGGGCGCTCGGGAAGTACTTC.

This clonotype has more than one count but fewer than ten. The chain couples TRBV5-1 to TRBJ1-4; D not resolved. Trimming shortened V by 0 bases and J by 6 bases, and 12 bases separated the two germline ends. This CDR3 spans 15 amino acids. The V gene's germline CDR1 is SGHRS and CDR2 YFSETQ. In DNA, the CDR3 is TGCGCCAGCAGCTTGGTAGACCTGCGGGATGAAAAACTGTTTTTT. Amino acid sequence: CASSLVDLRDEKLFF. Full variable domain (outside the CDR3, taken from reference TRBV5-1 and TRBJ1-4): KAGVTQTPRYLIKTRGQQVTLSCSPISGHRSVSWYQQTPGQGLQFLFEYFSETQRNKGNFPGRFSGRQFSNSRSEMNVSTLELGDSALYLCASSLVDLRDEKLFFGSGTQLSVL.

There are a few counts of this clonotype. This chain joins TRBV6-2 or TRBV6-3 and TRBJ2-7, with D hard to call. This CDR3 has 14 amino acids. The germline V gene encodes CDR1 MNHEY and CDR2 SVGEGT. Trimming stripped 0 bases from V and 2 bases from J, with 8 bases between. The CDR3 DNA reads TGTGCCAGCAGTTACTCGGCAGTTCCCTACGAGCAGTACTTC. Its translation is CASSYSAVPYEQYF.

This clonotype was counted between two and nine times. V gene TRBV29-1 combines with J gene TRBJ2-3; TRBD1 aligns across 7 bases. The V gene's germline CDR1 is SQVTM and CDR2 ANQGSEA. The V gene end was trimmed by 8 bases and the J gene end by 6 bases; junction bases not matched to a gene: 17. The CDR3 extends over 15 amino acids. CDR3 amino acids: CSYLWRRQGKDTQYF. CDR3 DNA sequence: TGCAGCTACCTGTGGCGACGACAGGGCAAGGATACGCAGTATTTT.

This clonotype was recorded a few times. This rearrangement joins TRBV3-1 to TRBJ1-2; perhaps TRBD1 as D (5 bases). V lost 4 bases and J 8 bases, leaving 14 bases between the germline ends. The CDR3 length is 13 residues. Germline CDR1 and CDR2: LGHDT and YNNKEL (reference sequence). CDR3 residues: CASSPTDSMGYTF. In DNA, the CDR3 is TGTGCCAGCAGCCCGACAGATTCTATGGGCTACACCTTC.

This clonotype was seen a few times. The chain recombines TRBV29-1 with TRBJ2-7; 8 bases agree with TRBD1. Germline CDR1 reads SQVTM; CDR2 reads ANQGSEA. The CDR3 contains 14 residues. The chain's CDR3 is CGAVSAGGEYEQYF. As DNA, the CDR3 is TGCGGGGCCGTGAGTGCAGGGGGCGAGTACGAGCAGTACTTC.

The chain links TRBV9 to TRBJ2-1; TRBD2 matches 11 bases. Germline V gene sequence: CDR1 SGDLS, CDR2 YYNGEE. This CDR3 contains 17 residues. Losses at the gene ends were 0 bases for V and 2 bases for J; bases not matched to a gene: 4. The CDR3 protein is CASSVELAGATYNEQFF. DNA of the CDR3: TGTGCCAGCAGCGTAGAACTAGCGGGGGCCACCTACAATGAGCAGTTCTTC.

The chain carries TRBV20-1 and TRBJ1-5; D remains unclear. The CDR3 spans 13 residues. Deletions cut 6 bases from V and 3 bases from J, with 12 bases between. The V gene's germline CDR1 is DFQATT and CDR2 SNEGSKA (reference sequence). The CDR3 DNA reads as TGCAGTGCAGCCGACGGATACAATCAGCCCCAGCATTTT. Protein: CSAADGYNQPQHF.